This is a list of T cell receptor beta chains from one sample in a study of graft-versus-host responses after intestinal transplantation. Assay: immunoSEQ multiplex PCR; the TCRdb copy retains only in-frame clones and omits some. Here the sample spans 17,000 or so clones, approximately 79% being singletons. This specimen was ileum tissue, taken 17 days after transplant. The receptors here all came from a human patient who received an intestinal transplant, so some T cells may come from the graft donor. CDR3s include the opening cysteine and the closing phenylalanine or tryptophan.

v_gene,CDR3aa
TRBV5-1,CASSGRTATQYF
TRBV2,CASSEGTGLNQPQHF
TRBV7-3,CASSLFTWGGPPWGPQHF
TRBV19,CASSIFGGNYEQYF
TRBV6-4,CASSGLAGTGELFF
TRBV30,CAWSALTGKADTQYF
TRBV4-1,CASGTIYEQYF
TRBV7-9,CASSPLAGGQYNEQFF
TRBV7-9,CASSSDLGRAYGYTF
TRBV7-8,CASPTSAGTRTGELFF
TRBV6-1,CASSERGGKGLGLAYGYTF
TRBV11-2,CASSLDGEDRTYEQYF
TRBV27,CASAGGTGNYEQYF
TRBV7-6,CASSLGLARSTDTQYF
TRBV11-3,CASSLRGSNEQFF
TRBV30,CAWSIGSGNTIYF
TRBV4-1,CASSQAPGKGTDTQYF
TRBV7-2,CASSLGLAPYNEQFF
TRBV19,CASSLIGTPRYRETQYF
TRBV18,CASSPIGQETQYF
TRBV19,CASSSRTANYGYTF
TRBV7-9,CASRPVAGAYNEQFF
TRBV27,CASSLAGELFF
TRBV18,CASSAGPSGRVYQETQYF
TRBV10-3,CAIRIGTASNYGYTF
TRBV5-1,CASSLTGDTQYF
TRBV27,CASSLLEMTGFLTGELFF
TRBV30,CAWSEVSDYGYTF
TRBV11-2,CASSLDWGRTVYTKGNTIYF
TRBV6-1,CASDRYYNSPLHF
TRBV6-5,CASSYTYPGRYGYTF
TRBV6-1,CASSVTSGSIDEQFF
TRBV29-1,CSVSRDRGSNQPQHF
TRBV5-1,CASSLAGAETQYF
TRBV9,CASSALQLAGGPGTDTQYF
TRBV9,CASSQGTPNTEAFF
TRBV9,CASSVGGSGGLTDTQYF
TRBV18,CASSPIGRGEEKLFF
TRBV4-3,CASSPGALNTGELFF
TRBV27,CASSPGQNNEQFF
TRBV5-4,CASSWGAGGYEQYF
TRBV4-3,CASSQDGLAGDEQYF
TRBV10-2,CASSETAPQPKNIQYF
TRBV9,CASSVEVQGTAEAFF
TRBV5-4,CASSLMGQGKQYF
TRBV11-2,CASRRTSGANVLTF
TRBV11-2,CASSLGDVNTEAFF
TRBV28,CASSLGGTGNEQFF
TRBV28,CAGEGRTGELFF
TRBV7-2,CASSLAQGAEGYTF
TRBV5-1,CASRPWVGDPSGELFF
TRBV5-6,CASSLVGRGYGYTF
TRBV27,CATRLAGGPYNEQFF